A single sample gave rise to the 29 T cell receptor beta chains below, sequenced in a study of CD8 T cells in Susac syndrome (dated by TCRdb to about 2019). The library was made by the immunoSEQ multiplex PCR assay. RNA was extracted with the RNeasy kit and about 0.5 to 1 ug was reverse transcribed using random hexamers. The public reads were run again by TCRdb, first through fastp at Q25 and then through MiXCR, and only productive beta chains were kept. Rows are combined by CDR3 protein, so each entry shows the most common genes and DNA. Across this sample there are a few hundred thousand distinct CDR3 sequences, with approximately 90% seen only once. The ten largest clones represent about 0.12% of the sample. The source material was CD8+ T cells from PBMCs. Every receptor here comes from a human donor with multiple sclerosis.

The chain links TRBV19 to TRBJ1-1; 7 nucleotides match TRBD1. Germline CDR1 reads LNHDA; CDR2 reads SQIVND (reference sequence). This CDR3 spans 14 amino acids. J gave up 5 bases and V 5 bases, and 8 bases lay outside the gene matches. The CDR3 is CASSPINRGTEAFF. Here the CDR3 DNA reads TGTGCCAGTAGTCCCATCAACAGGGGAACTGAAGCTTTCTTT.

The V and J genes are TRBV15 and TRBJ2-3; possible D gene TRBD2, 7 bases. CDR1 LNHNV and CDR2 YYDKDF come from the germline V gene (reference sequence). The CDR3 spans 14 residues. Trimming cost V 6 bases and J 4 bases, with 14 bases left between them. CDR3 sequence: CATRMGGAPDTQYF. The CDR3 bases are TGTGCCACCAGGATGGGGGGGGCTCCAGATACGCAGTATTTT.

The table lists this clonotype with a count of one. The chain employs TRBV5-4 and TRBJ2-1; D is ambiguous. Germline V gene data show CDR1 as SGHNT and CDR2 as YYREEE (reference sequence). This CDR3 spans 15 amino acids. V dropped 2 bases and J dropped 6 bases, with 15 bases sitting between them. The CDR3 spells CASSFSVGTSNEQFF. As DNA, the CDR3 is TGTGCCAGCAGCTTTTCGGTCGGCACAAGCAATGAGCAGTTCTTC. Together with reference TRBV5-4 and TRBJ2-1, the CDR3 gives the full variable domain: ETGVTQSPTHLIKTRGQQVTLRCSSQSGHNTVSWYQQALGQGPQFIFQYYREEENGRGNFPPRFSGLQFPNYSSELNVNALELDDSALYLCASSFSVGTSNEQFFGPGTRLTVL.

This clonotype was detected only once. This chain connects TRBV29-1 to TRBJ2-3; D is ambiguous. Germline CDR1 and CDR2: SQVTM and ANQGSEA. The CDR3 totals 14 residues. V was cut by 5 bases and J by 0 bases, with 12 bases left in between. The CDR3 region has the DNA TGCAGCGTTTGGTCAGACGACAGCACAGATACGCAGTATTTT. Translated, it gives CSVWSDDSTDTQYF.

V and J are TRBV3-1 and TRBJ2-5; D may be TRBD2 (6 bases). CDR3 length: 15 residues. Trimming took 0 bases from V and 1 from J, leaving 9 bases between them. CDR1 and CDR2 from the germline V gene are LGHDT and YNNKEL (reference sequence). CDR3 residues: CASSQEGLPQETQYF. The CDR3 DNA sequence: TGTGCCAGCAGCCAAGAGGGACTCCCCCAAGAGACCCAGTACTTC.

The rearrangement uses TRBV9 and TRBJ2-1; no firm D call. Germline CDR1 and CDR2: SGDLS and YYNGEE. The CDR3 sequence is 13 residues long. V lost 4 bases and J lost 2, with 7 bases in between. The CDR3 bases are TGTGCCAGCAGCAGGGTTGCCTACAATGAGCAGTTCTTC. This encodes CASSRVAYNEQFF.

This clonotype showed up just a few times. The V call is TRBV30, the J call TRBJ2-7, with TRBD1 as a possible D gene (6 bases). Trimming pared 0 bases from V and 2 bases from J, leaving 14 bases between. This CDR3 region has 15 residues. The germline V gene has CDR1 GTSNPN and CDR2 SVGIG (reference sequence). This chain's CDR3 is CAWSVPPQGAYEQYF. The CDR3 DNA follows: TGTGCCTGGAGTGTACCCCCACAGGGAGCCTACGAGCAGTACTTC.

V is TRBV12-3 or TRBV12-4 and J is TRBJ2-3; D call uncertain. The CDR3 is 12 residues long. Trimming removed 4 bases at V and 14 bases at J, with 16 bases between. CDR3 sequence (DNA): TGTGCCAGCAGTTGGGAATGGGGAAGGAGGTATTTT. It is translated as CASSWEWGRRYF.

J is TRBJ2-7 and V is TRBV4-3; D remains ambiguous. V lost 1 base to trimming and J lost 6 bases, with 13 bases between them. The CDR3 has 14 amino acids. Germline lookup yields CDR1 LGHNA and CDR2 YSLEER. DNA of the CDR3: TGCGCCAGCAGCCAAGTAACCATGTCAGGCGAGCAGTACTTC. Amino acid sequence: CASSQVTMSGEQYF.

CDR3 sequence: CASSQGSGGYGYTF. The CDR3 DNA is TGCGCCAGCAGCCAAGGGTCGGGCGGATATGGCTACACCTTC. This rearrangement joins TRBV4-3 to TRBJ1-2; no clear D gene. The CDR3 is 14 amino acids. V was shortened by 1 base and J by 5 bases, with 11 bases between the two germline ends. CDR1 is LGHNA, CDR2 YSLEER, per germline.

The chain is built from TRBV7-8 and TRBJ2-3, with D possibly TRBD2 on 6 matching bases. Germline V gene lookup returns CDR1 SGHVS and CDR2 FQNEAQ. With 1 base removed from V and 2 bases from J, the gap between germline ends came to 10 bases. The CDR3 has 15 residues. This CDR3 reads CASSLGGVLTDTQYF. In DNA form, the CDR3 reads TGTGCCAGCAGCTTAGGGGGGGTACTCACAGATACGCAGTATTTT.

The chain uses TRBV7-9 and TRBJ1-1; a possible D gene is TRBD1 (5 bases). V lost 1 base, J lost 6 bases, and 9 bases lay in between. The CDR3 consists of 13 residues. The germline V gene encodes CDR1 SEHNR and CDR2 FQNEAQ (reference sequence). The CDR3 region has the DNA TGTGCCAGCAGCTTAGGAGCAGGGCCTGAAGCTTTCTTT. It codes for CASSLGAGPEAFF.

This sequence joins TRBV23-1 and TRBJ2-2, with D tentatively TRBD1 or TRBD2 (6 bases each). TRBV23-1 qualifies as an ORF whose function is uncertain. Trimming shortened V by 10 bases and J by 5 bases, and 23 bases separated the two germline ends. CDR3 size: 16 residues. The CDR3 loop reads CAIKQQETGLTGELFF. The CDR3 coding sequence is TGCGCCATCAAGCAACAGGAGACAGGACTAACCGGGGAGCTGTTTTTT.

The chain carries TRBV30 and TRBJ2-7; TRBD1 matches 8 bases. CDR3 length: 14 residues. V was pared by 1 base and J by 6 bases, with 8 bases of the junction left unmatched. Germline V CDR1 and CDR2: GTSNPN, SVGIG (reference sequence). The CDR3 nucleotides read TGTGCCTGGAGTGGAGTGCAGGGGGCGGGCGAGCAGTACTTC. This codes for CAWSGVQGAGEQYF.

The chain is built from TRBV15 and TRBJ2-2, with D hard to call. This CDR3 has 13 amino acids. Germline CDR1 reads LNHNV; CDR2 reads YYDKDF (reference sequence). V lost 5 bases and J lost 2, with 6 bases in between. DNA of the CDR3: TGTGCCACCAGCTCCTTTAACACCGGGGAGCTGTTTTTT. It specifies CATSSFNTGELFF.

On this clonotype itself: One end of the junction fails to match germline, which may point to a read error. This chain links TRBV12-3 or TRBV12-4 with TRBJ2-1; D is undetermined. The CDR3 contains 9 residues. The CDR3 bases are TGTGCCAGCAGTCCCCCCTGGAGCTTC. Its protein is CASSPPWSF.

V and J are TRBV12-3 or TRBV12-4 and TRBJ2-1, with 9 bases matching TRBD2. V shed 3 bases, J shed 8 bases, and the junction held 5 bases outside the gene matches. CDR3 length: 14 amino acids. The DNA for the CDR3 is TGTGCCAGCAGTTTGCTAGCGGGAAACGATGAGCAGTTCTTC. It specifies CASSLLAGNDEQFF.

This chain joins TRBV7-9 and TRBJ1-2, with TRBD1 identical over 12 bases. The V gene end was trimmed by 1 base and the J gene end by 3 bases; junction bases not matched to a gene: 6. The germline V gene has CDR1 SEHNR and CDR2 FQNEAQ (reference sequence). There are 17 residues in the CDR3. CDR3 coding DNA: TGTGCCAGCAGCTTAGGGGGGACAGGGGGCGATGACTATGGCTACACCTTC. Translated: CASSLGGTGGDDYGYTF.

The rearrangement uses TRBV30 and TRBJ2-1, with 14 nucleotides matching TRBD2. Germline trimming cut 5 bases from V and 6 bases from J; bases unmatched to any gene: 0. The CDR3 is 13 residues long. The germline CDR1 and CDR2 sequences are GTSNPN and SVGIG (reference sequence). DNA of the CDR3: TGTGCCTGGGGACTAGCGGGGGGCAATGAGCAGTTCTTC. Its protein product is CAWGLAGGNEQFF.

J is TRBJ2-2 and V is TRBV9, with 7 bases matching TRBD1. Trimming at V came to 3 bases and at J to 4 bases, leaving 3 bases not matched to a gene. This CDR3 contains 14 residues. CDR1 is SGDLS and CDR2 is YYNGEE in the germline V gene. The CDR3 sequence: CASSATGFTGELFF. In DNA, the CDR3 is TGTGCCAGCAGCGCGACAGGGTTCACCGGGGAGCTGTTTTTT.

This sequence joins TRBV30 and TRBJ1-1; D is undetermined. The CDR3 contains 12 residues. Trimming shortened V by 6 bases and J by 4 bases, and 12 bases separated the two germline ends. From germline, CDR1 is GTSNPN and CDR2 SVGIG (reference sequence). CDR3 protein: CACQVLGTEAFF. DNA for the CDR3: TGTGCCTGCCAGGTCCTCGGCACTGAAGCTTTCTTT.

The gene calls are TRBV4-1 and TRBJ2-1, with 8 positions matching TRBD1. With V trimmed by 2 bases and J by 7 bases, 4 bases remained unmatched. This CDR3 is 14 amino acids long. The germline V gene encodes CDR1 MGHRA and CDR2 YSYEKL. The CDR3 region is CASSQTGQENEQFF. CDR3 nucleotides: TGCGCCAGCAGCCAAACGGGACAGGAGAATGAGCAGTTCTTC.

The chain combines TRBV3-1 with TRBJ2-1; maybe TRBD2 (5 bases). Germline V gene sequence: CDR1 LGHDT, CDR2 YNNKEL (reference sequence). This CDR3 is 15 amino acids long. V dropped 1 base and J dropped 3 bases, with 10 bases sitting between them. The DNA of the CDR3 is TGTGCCAGCAGCCAAGTCAGCGGTATCTACAATGAGCAGTTCTTC. This sequence encodes CASSQVSGIYNEQFF.

This rearrangement joins TRBV28 to TRBJ2-3; tentatively, D is TRBD1 (5 bases). CDR3 length: 15 residues. V shed 6 bases and J shed 9 bases, with 22 bases lying between them. The germline CDR1 and CDR2 sequences are MDHEN and SYDVKM. Written as DNA, the CDR3 is TGTGCCAGCAGATCCGCGGCCGACTCAGGGCGGACGCAGTATTTT. Protein: CASRSAADSGRTQYF.

This clonotype was recorded a few times. This chain links TRBV4-1 with TRBJ2-1; D gene uncertain. CDR1 MGHRA and CDR2 YSYEKL come from the germline V gene. This CDR3 is built from 13 residues. V was pared by 3 bases and J by 7 bases, with 10 bases between. The CDR3 region is CASSQPLGNEQFF. The CDR3 DNA is TGCGCCAGCAGCCAGCCCCTAGGAAATGAGCAGTTCTTC.

The chain employs TRBV4-3 and TRBJ2-1; 7 nucleotides agree with TRBD2. The CDR3 runs 20 residues. V lost 1 base and J lost 4; bases outside the gene matches: 19. Germline CDR1 is LGHNA and CDR2 is YSLEER. CDR3 in DNA: TGCGCCAGCAGCCAAGGCCCTTCGCAAACCGGGACTAATTTATACAATGAGCAGTTCTTC. It yields the protein CASSQGPSQTGTNLYNEQFF.

This clonotype showed up just a few times. The CDR3 coding sequence is TGCAGCGTTGAAGAAGGGGGGTGGAGAGGCTACACCTTC. This gives the protein CSVEEGGWRGYTF. The rearrangement links TRBV29-1 to TRBJ1-2; D perhaps matches TRBD1 (6 bases). The germline CDR1 and CDR2 sequences are SQVTM and ANQGSEA. The CDR3 totals 13 residues. The V end was cut by 0 bases, the J end by 8 bases, with 13 bases between.

The chain recombines TRBV16 with TRBJ2-7; D is unclear. The CDR3 covers 13 residues. V lost 4 bases and J 4 bases, leaving 11 bases between the germline ends. The germline V gene encodes CDR1 KGHSY and CDR2 FQNENV. In DNA, the CDR3 is TGTGCCAGCAGCCGTAAGAGTCCTTACGAGCAGTACTTC. Its protein product is CASSRKSPYEQYF.

The chain combines TRBV20-1 with TRBJ2-7; D is unclear. CDR1 and CDR2 from the germline V gene are DFQATT and SNEGSKA (reference sequence). The V end was cut by 3 bases, the J end by 1 base, with 10 bases between. The CDR3 runs to 13 residues. CDR3 sequence reads: CSARGMVSYEQYF. CDR3 nucleotide sequence: TGCAGTGCTAGGGGAATGGTGTCCTACGAGCAGTACTTC.